These 9 T cell receptor beta chains originate from one sample sequenced in a study of shared clonotypes between healthy human individuals. Measured with immunoSEQ multiplex PCR; TCRdb has only the in-frame clones, and not every one. Of some 2 million clones listed, over 85% are singletons. CD8 cells classed as naive were CD45RO-negative and positively selected for CCR7, excluding terminally differentiated effector memory CD45RA+ cells. The sequenced material came from naive CD8+ T cells sorted from blood. All receptors derive from a young man in good health.

The chain is built from TRBV6-6 and TRBJ1-6; no clear D. CDR1 and CDR2 (germline): MNHNY, SVGAGI (reference sequence). V lost 6 bases, J lost 4 bases, and 13 bases lay in between. The CDR3 totals 15 residues. CDR3 amino acids: CASSRAEGYNSPLHF. The DNA for the CDR3 is TGTGCCAGCAGCCGTGCTGAGGGTTATAATTCACCCCTCCACTTT.

This chain links TRBV28 with TRBJ1-5, with D hard to call. Trimming took 3 bases from V and 4 from J, leaving 16 bases between them. Germline V lookup: CDR1 MDHEN, CDR2 SYDVKM. The CDR3 has 16 residues. The CDR3 DNA is TGTGCCAGCAGTTTCCTTTTGGGAAGCGGGAATCAGCCCCAGCATTTT. Residues: CASSFLLGSGNQPQHF. Full variable domain (rest looked up from reference TRBV28 and TRBJ1-5): DVKVTQSSRYLVKRTGEKVFLECVQDMDHENMFWYRQDPGLGLRLIYFSYDVKMKEKGDIPEGYSVSREKKERFSLILESASTNQTSMYLCASSFLLGSGNQPQHFGDGTRLSIL.

This chain joins TRBV4-1 and TRBJ2-7; 7 bases match TRBD2. Per germline, CDR1 MGHRA and CDR2 YSYEKL. The ends lost 2 bases at V and 0 bases at J; junction bases unmatched: 10. This CDR3 is built from 17 residues. The chain's CDR3 is CASSQNSLAALSYEQYF. The DNA of the CDR3 is TGCGCCAGCAGCCAAAACTCTCTAGCGGCACTCTCCTACGAGCAGTACTTC.

The chain carries TRBV7-9 and TRBJ2-1; TRBD2 matches 9 bases. CDR3 length: 14 amino acids. CDR1 and CDR2 (germline): SEHNR, FQNEAQ (reference sequence). V shed 7 bases and J 6 bases; nucleotides not matched to a gene: 7. This CDR3 is CASTPGTSLNEQFF. DNA for the CDR3: TGTGCCAGCACTCCCGGGACTAGCCTCAATGAGCAGTTCTTC.

The J gene is TRBJ1-4, the V gene TRBV27; no reliable D call. The CDR3 sequence is 16 residues long. CDR1 is MNHEY, CDR2 SMNVEV, per germline (reference sequence). Deletions cut 6 bases from V and 0 bases from J, with 14 bases between. CDR3 DNA: TGTGCCAGCAGCTCTAGTTTAGAGGCAACTAATGAAAAACTGTTTTTT. Translated: CASSSSLEATNEKLFF.

This rearrangement joins TRBV11-2 to TRBJ2-3, with 13 bases fitting TRBD2. Germline CDR1 SGHAT, CDR2 FQNNGV. Losses at the gene ends were 5 bases for V and 3 bases for J; bases not matched to a gene: 8. This CDR3 region has 17 residues. The CDR3 nucleotides read TGTGCCAGCAGCCACGGACTAGCGGGAGTATTGACAGATACGCAGTATTTT. Translation gives CASSHGLAGVLTDTQYF.

The chain carries TRBV7-3 and TRBJ1-3, with D unclear. Trimming removed 2 bases from V and 3 bases from J, with 5 bases in between. CDR1 and CDR2 from the germline V gene are SGHTA and FQGTGA. The CDR3 loop spans 13 amino acids. The CDR3 region has the DNA TGTGCCAGCAGCTTAGTTGGTGGAAACACCATATATTTT. Amino acid sequence: CASSLVGGNTIYF. Filled out from reference TRBV7-3 and TRBJ1-3, the complete variable domain reads GAGVSQTPSNKVTEKGKYVELRCDPISGHTALYWYRQSLGQGPEFLIYFQGTGAADDSGLPNDRFFAVRPEGSVSTLKIQRTERGDSAVYLCASSLVGGNTIYFGEGSWLTVV.

Details on this clone: In the same sample, other DNA sequences code for this CDR3. This chain uses TRBV5-6 with TRBJ2-7; no reliable D call. CDR1 is SGHDT and CDR2 is YYEEEE in the germline V gene. Trimming stripped 2 bases from V and 0 bases from J, with 6 bases between. This CDR3 contains 13 residues. CDR3 region: CASSLGRSYEQYF. CDR3 sequence (DNA): TGTGCCAGCAGCTTAGGTCGCTCCTACGAGCAGTACTTC.

This clone came up once. The chain has TRBV28 and TRBJ2-7, with D possibly called TRBD1 or TRBD2 (5 bases each). V lost 6 bases and J 1 base, leaving 16 bases between the germline ends. This CDR3 contains 15 residues. Germline V gives CDR1 MDHEN, CDR2 SYDVKM. CDR3 sequence (DNA): TGTGCCAGCAGCCTCTCGGGGCCATCGTCCTACGAGCAGTACTTC. Amino acid sequence: CASSLSGPSSYEQYF. Based on the CDR3 plus reference TRBV28 and TRBJ2-7, the full variable domain is DVKVTQSSRYLVKRTGEKVFLECVQDMDHENMFWYRQDPGLGLRLIYFSYDVKMKEKGDIPEGYSVSREKKERFSLILESASTNQTSMYLCASSLSGPSSYEQYFGPGTRLTVT.